This T cell receptor beta chain was retrieved from a study of shared clonotypes between healthy human individuals. Overall study findings and caveats: Larger richness was generally estimated for naive than memory subsets.

V was cut by 1 base and J by 8 bases, with 11 bases left in between. This CDR3 is built from 13 residues. Germline CDR1 reads SEHNR; CDR2 reads FQNEAQ (reference sequence). Clones were read by immunoSEQ multiplex PCR, and TCRdb kept only the in-frame ones, dropping some. The sample lists approximately 740,000 clones; approximately 74% were seen once. For this clone: Its antigen is currently unknown.

This rearrangement joins TRBV7-9 to TRBJ1-2, with D possibly being TRBD1 (5 bases). Sequencing input: memory CD4+ T cells sorted from blood. The subset here: CD45RA-negative fraction. The receptor comes from a woman in her 30s in good health. The CDR3 coding sequence is TGTGCCAGCAGCTTAGGAGGGGCGCGAGGCTACACCTTC. Translation gives CASSLGGARGYTF.